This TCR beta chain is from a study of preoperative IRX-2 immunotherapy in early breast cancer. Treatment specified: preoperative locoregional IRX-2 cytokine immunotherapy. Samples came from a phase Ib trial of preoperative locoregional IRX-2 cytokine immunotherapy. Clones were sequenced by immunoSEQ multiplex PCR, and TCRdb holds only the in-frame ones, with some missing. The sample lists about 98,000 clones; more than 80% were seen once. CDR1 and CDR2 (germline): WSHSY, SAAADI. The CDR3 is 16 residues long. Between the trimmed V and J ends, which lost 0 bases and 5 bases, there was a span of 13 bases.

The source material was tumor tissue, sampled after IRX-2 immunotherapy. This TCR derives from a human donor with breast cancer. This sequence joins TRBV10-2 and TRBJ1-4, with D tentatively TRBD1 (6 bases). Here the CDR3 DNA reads TGCGCCAGCAGTGAGTCGAATCCCGGACAGAATGAAAAACTGTTTTTT. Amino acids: CASSESNPGQNEKLFF.